The sequence of this TCR beta chain was determined in a study of a mutant IDH1 vaccine in newly diagnosed glioma. Study-wide context: Former treatment meant radiotherapy, temozolomide, or both; the majority had gotten both.

Here immunoSEQ multiplex PCR was the method, and the copy in TCRdb shows in-frame clones only, minus some. The table lists more than 35,000 clones, approximately 80% of them singletons. The sample's time point: week 35, safety follow-up. Vaccine doses each comprised 300 ug of mutant IDH1 20-mer peptide, with topical imiquimod. Eight vaccine injections were given to patients in weeks 1, 3, 5, 7, 11, 15, 19 and 23. In the case of this clone: The antigen is not known.

V lost 5 bases, J lost 5 bases, and 11 bases stayed unmatched. CDR3 length equals 15 residues. Per germline, CDR1 SGHNT and CDR2 YENEEA. The clonotype was recovered from a woman aged 40 to 50 with glioma. Some clones in this sample may be carry-over from other donors' samples. This sample comprised PBMCs, obtained from a glioma patient whose treatment included an IDH1 peptide vaccine. J is TRBJ2-5 and V is TRBV11-3, with TRBD2 identical over 7 bases. CDR3: CASSLGAGSGETQYF. CDR3 coding DNA: TGTGCCAGCAGCCTCGGAGCGGGATCGGGTGAGACCCAGTACTTC.